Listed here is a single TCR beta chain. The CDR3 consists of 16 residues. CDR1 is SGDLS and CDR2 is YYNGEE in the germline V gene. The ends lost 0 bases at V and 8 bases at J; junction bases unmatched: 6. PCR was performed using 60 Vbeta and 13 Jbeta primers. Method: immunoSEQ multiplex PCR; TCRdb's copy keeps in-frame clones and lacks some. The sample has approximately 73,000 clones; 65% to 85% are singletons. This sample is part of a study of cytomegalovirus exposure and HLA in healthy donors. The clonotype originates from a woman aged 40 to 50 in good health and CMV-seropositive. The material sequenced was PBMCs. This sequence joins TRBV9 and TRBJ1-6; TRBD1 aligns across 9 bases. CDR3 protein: CASSVGGTGKDSPLHF. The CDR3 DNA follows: TGTGCCAGCAGCGTAGGTGGGACAGGGAAGGATTCACCCCTCCACTTT.